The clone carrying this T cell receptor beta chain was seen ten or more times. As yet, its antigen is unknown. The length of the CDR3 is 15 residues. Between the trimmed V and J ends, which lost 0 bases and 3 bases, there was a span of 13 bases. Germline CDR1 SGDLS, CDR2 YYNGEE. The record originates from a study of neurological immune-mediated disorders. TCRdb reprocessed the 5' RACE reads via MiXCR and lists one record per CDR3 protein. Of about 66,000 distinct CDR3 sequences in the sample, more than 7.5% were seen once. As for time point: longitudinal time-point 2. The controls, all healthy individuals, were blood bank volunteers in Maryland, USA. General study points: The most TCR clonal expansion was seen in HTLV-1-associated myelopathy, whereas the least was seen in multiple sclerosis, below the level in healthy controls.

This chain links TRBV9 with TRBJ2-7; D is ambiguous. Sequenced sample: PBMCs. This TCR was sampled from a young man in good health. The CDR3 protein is CASSVGGVGVYEQYF. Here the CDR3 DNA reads TGTGCCAGCAGCGTAGGTGGGGTTGGAGTCTACGAGCAGTACTTC. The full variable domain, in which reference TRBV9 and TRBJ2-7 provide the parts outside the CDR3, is DSGVTQTPKHLITATGQRVTLRCSPRSGDLSVYWYQQSLDQGLQFLIQYYNGEERAKGNILERFSAQQFPDLHSELNLSSLELGDSALYFCASSVGGVGVYEQYFGPGTRLTVT.